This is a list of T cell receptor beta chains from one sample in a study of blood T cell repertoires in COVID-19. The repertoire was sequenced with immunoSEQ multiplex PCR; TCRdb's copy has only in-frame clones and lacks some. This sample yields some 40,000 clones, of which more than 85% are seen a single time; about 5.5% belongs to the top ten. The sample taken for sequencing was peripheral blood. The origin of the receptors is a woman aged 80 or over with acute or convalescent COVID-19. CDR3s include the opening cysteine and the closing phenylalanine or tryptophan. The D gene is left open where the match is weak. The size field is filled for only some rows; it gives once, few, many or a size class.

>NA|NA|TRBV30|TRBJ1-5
CAWSDLTLNQPQHF
TGTGCCTGGAGTGATCTGACACTGAATCAGCCCCAGCATTTT
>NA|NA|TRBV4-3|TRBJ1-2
CASSQEAGAYGYTF
TGCGCCAGCAGCCAAGAGGCAGGGGCCTATGGCTACACCTTC
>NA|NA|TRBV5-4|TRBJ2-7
CASSLAPGSYYEQYF
TGTGCCAGCAGCTTGGCCCCAGGGTCCTACTACGAGCAGTACTTC
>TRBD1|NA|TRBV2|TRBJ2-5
CASSVEGAGGETQYF
TGTGCCAGCAGTGTTGAGGGGGCAGGGGGAGAGACCCAGTACTTC
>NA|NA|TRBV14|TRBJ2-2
CASSQDWASGELFF
TGTGCCAGCAGCCAAGATTGGGCCTCCGGGGAGCTGTTTTTT
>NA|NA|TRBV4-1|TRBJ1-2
CASSQEERNLYGYTF
TGCGCCAGCAGCCAAGAAGAGAGAAACCTCTATGGCTACACCTTC
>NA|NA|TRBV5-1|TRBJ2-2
CASSLAGTGTGELFF
TGCGCCAGCAGCTTGGCGGGTACGGGCACCGGGGAGCTGTTTTTT
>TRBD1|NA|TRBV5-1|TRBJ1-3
CASSSGTASSGNTIYF
TGCGCCAGCAGCTCCGGGACAGCGAGCTCTGGAAACACCATATATTTT
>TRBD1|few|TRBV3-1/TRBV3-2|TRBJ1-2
CASSPQGKDGYTF
TGTGCCAGCAGTCCACAGGGGAAAGATGGCTACACCTTC
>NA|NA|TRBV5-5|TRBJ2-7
CASSFDGTSYEQYF
TGTGCCAGCAGCTTTGACGGGACAAGCTACGAGCAGTACTTC
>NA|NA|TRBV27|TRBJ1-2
CASSSLRGGPDGYTF
TGTGCCAGCAGTTCCCTCCGGGGGGGGCCTGATGGCTACACCTTC
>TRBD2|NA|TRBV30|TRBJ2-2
CAWSKSGLAGGGTGELFF
TGTGCCTGGAGTAAATCGGGACTAGCGGGGGGCGGGACCGGGGAGCTGTTTTTT
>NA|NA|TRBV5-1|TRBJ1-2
CASSLGVTVRRGANYGYTF
TGCGCCAGCAGCTTGGGTGTTACCGTGCGGAGAGGAGCGAACTATGGCTACACCTTC
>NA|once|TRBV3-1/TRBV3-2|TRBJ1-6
CASSQSIQGRSPLHF
TGTGCCAGCAGCCAAAGTATCCAGGGTCGATCACCCCTCCACTTT
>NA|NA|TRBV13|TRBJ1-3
CASSPTSEGASSGNTIYF
TGTGCCAGCAGCCCGACCTCGGAAGGGGCGAGCTCTGGAAACACCATATATTTT
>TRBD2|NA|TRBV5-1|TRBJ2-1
CASSVGGAGNEQFF
TGCGCCAGCAGCGTCGGGGGGGCCGGGAATGAGCAGTTCTTC
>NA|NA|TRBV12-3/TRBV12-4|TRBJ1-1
CASSPREEVSFF
TGTGCCAGCAGTCCGAGGGAGGAGGTTTCTTTCTTT
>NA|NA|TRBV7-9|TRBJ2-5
CASSSQETQYF
TGTGCCAGCAGCTCGCAAGAGACCCAGTACTTC
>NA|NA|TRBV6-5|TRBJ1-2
CASSYQENYGYTF
TGTGCCAGCAGTTACCAGGAAAACTATGGCTACACCTTC
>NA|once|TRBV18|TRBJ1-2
CASSLLTGGESYGYTF
TGTGCCAGCTCACTCCTTACGGGGGGTGAGAGCTATGGCTACACCTTC
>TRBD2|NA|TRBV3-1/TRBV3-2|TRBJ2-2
CASSHGLAGGPDTGELFF
TGTGCCAGCAGCCACGGACTAGCGGGGGGGCCCGACACCGGGGAGCTGTTTTTT
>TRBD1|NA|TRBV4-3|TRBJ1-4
CASSQDQDRRNEKLFF
TGCGCCAGCAGCCAAGACCAGGACAGGCGGAATGAAAAACTGTTTTTT
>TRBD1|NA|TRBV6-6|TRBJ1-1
CASRILGQGNTEAFF
TGTGCCAGCAGGATACTGGGACAGGGGAACACTGAAGCTTTCTTT
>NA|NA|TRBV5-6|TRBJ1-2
CASSLANSHGYTF
TGTGCCAGCAGCTTGGCCAACAGTCATGGCTACACCTTC
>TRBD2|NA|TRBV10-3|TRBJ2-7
CAISPSYGTSDEQYF
TGTGCCATCAGCCCTAGTTATGGGACTAGCGACGAGCAGTACTTC
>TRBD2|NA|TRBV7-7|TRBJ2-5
CASSAGGQETQYF
TGTGCTAGCAGCGCCGGGGGGCAAGAGACCCAGTACTTC
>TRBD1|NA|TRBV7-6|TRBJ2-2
CASSLAGQGAGELFF
TGTGCCAGCAGCTTAGCGGGACAGGGAGCCGGGGAGCTGTTTTTT
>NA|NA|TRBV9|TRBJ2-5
CASSVTGGLQETQYF
TGTGCCAGCAGCGTCACCGGAGGCCTCCAAGAGACCCAGTACTTC
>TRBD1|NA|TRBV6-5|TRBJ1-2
CASVSGQGSYGYTF
TGTGCCAGCGTTTCAGGACAGGGTTCCTATGGCTACACCTTC
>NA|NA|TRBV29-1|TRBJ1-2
CSVVPISGGGNYGYTF
TGCAGCGTTGTCCCGATCAGTGGGGGGGGTAACTATGGCTACACCTTC
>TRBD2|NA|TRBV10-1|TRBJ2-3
CASSDSGGGSTDTQYF
TGCGCCAGCAGTGATTCGGGCGGGGGGAGCACAGATACGCAGTATTTT
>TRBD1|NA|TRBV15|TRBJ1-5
CATSRGDSYSNQPQHF
TGTGCCACCAGCAGAGGGGACAGCTATAGCAATCAGCCCCAGCATTTT
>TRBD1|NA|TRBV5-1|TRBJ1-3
CASSSSTGTSGNTIYF
TGCGCCAGCAGCTCGTCGACAGGGACATCTGGAAACACCATATATTTT
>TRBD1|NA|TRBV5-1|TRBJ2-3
CASSLTGTVTDTQYF
TGCGCCAGCAGCCTGACTGGGACAGTCACAGATACGCAGTATTTT
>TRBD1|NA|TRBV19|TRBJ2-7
CASSSWGTGGEYEQYF
TGTGCCAGTAGTAGCTGGGGGACAGGGGGCGAATACGAGCAGTACTTC
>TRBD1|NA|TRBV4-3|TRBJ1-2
CASSPDRGVLGYTF
TGCGCCAGCAGTCCGGACAGGGGTGTTCTCGGCTACACCTTC
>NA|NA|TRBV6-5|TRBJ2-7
CATTGPAYEQYF
TGTGCCACTACAGGGCCCGCCTACGAGCAGTACTTC
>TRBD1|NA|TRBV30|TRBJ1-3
CAWKGQRSGNTIYF
TGTGCCTGGAAGGGACAGCGCTCTGGAAACACCATATATTTT
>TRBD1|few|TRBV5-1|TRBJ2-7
CASSLQQGADEQYF
TGCGCCAGCAGCTTGCAACAGGGGGCTGACGAGCAGTACTTC
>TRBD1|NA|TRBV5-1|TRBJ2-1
CASSEQGAAEQFF
TGCGCCAGCAGTGAACAGGGGGCGGCTGAGCAGTTCTTC
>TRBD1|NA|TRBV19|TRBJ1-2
CASTPGGVSYGYTF
TGTGCCAGTACCCCAGGGGGAGTAAGTTATGGCTACACCTTC
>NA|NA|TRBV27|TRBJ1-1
CASGSGPLGGTEAFF
TGTGCCAGCGGCAGCGGGCCACTCGGCGGCACTGAAGCTTTCTTT
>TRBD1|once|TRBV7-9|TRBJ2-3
CASSSGQGTDTQYF
TGTGCCAGCAGCTCGGGACAGGGAACAGATACGCAGTATTTT
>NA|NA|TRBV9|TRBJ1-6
CASRFKVTGSGSYNSPLHF
TGTGCCAGCAGATTTAAGGTAACAGGGTCCGGCTCCTATAATTCACCCCTCCACTTT
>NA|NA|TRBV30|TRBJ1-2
CAWSLGGGYTF
TGTGCCTGGAGTTTAGGGGGAGGCTACACCTTC
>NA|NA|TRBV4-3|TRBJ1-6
CASSQDIRQDNSPLHF
TGCGCCAGCAGCCAAGATATCCGACAGGATAATTCACCCCTCCACTTT